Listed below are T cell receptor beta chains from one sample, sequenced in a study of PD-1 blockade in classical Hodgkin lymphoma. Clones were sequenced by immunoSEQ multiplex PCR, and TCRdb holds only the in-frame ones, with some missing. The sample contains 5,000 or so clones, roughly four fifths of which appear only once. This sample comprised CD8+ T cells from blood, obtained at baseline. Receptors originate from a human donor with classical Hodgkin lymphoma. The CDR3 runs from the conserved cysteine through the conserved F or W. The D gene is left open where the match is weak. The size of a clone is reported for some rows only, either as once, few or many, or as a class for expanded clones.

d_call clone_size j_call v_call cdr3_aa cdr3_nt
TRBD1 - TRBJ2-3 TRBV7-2 CASSLVILTGDTDTQYF TGTGCCAGCAGCCTAGTTATTCTGACAGGGGACACAGATACGCAGTATTTT
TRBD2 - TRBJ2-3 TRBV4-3 CASSQEPGGGRHTQYF TGCGCCAGCAGCCAAGAGCCGGGGGGGGGCCGGCATACGCAGTATTTT
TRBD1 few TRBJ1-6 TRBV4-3 CASSQGQGNSPLHF TGCGCCAGCAGCCAGGGACAGGGGAATTCACCCCTCCACTTT
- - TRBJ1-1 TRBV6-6 CASSHPRALNTEAFF TGTGCCAGCAGTCACCCCAGGGCCTTGAACACTGAAGCTTTCTTT
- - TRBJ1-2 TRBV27 CASSHGTYGYTF TGTGCCAGCAGTCACGGGACCTATGGCTACACCTTC
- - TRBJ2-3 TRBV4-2 CASSLASEADTQYF TGTGCCAGCAGCCTAGCTAGTGAAGCAGATACGCAGTATTTT
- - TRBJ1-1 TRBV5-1 CASSWEGNTEAFF TGTGCCAGCAGTTGGGAGGGGAACACTGAAGCTTTCTTT
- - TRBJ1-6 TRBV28 CASRFAGYNSPLHF TGTGCCAGCAGATTCGCGGGGTATAATTCACCCCTCCACTTT
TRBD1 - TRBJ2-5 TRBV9 CASSVGGDRGETQYF TGTGCCAGCAGCGTAGGGGGGGACAGGGGAGAGACCCAGTACTTC
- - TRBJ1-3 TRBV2 CATIRGFAGTGNTIYF TGTGCCACCATCCGGGGCTTTGCAGGGACTGGAAACACCATATATTTT
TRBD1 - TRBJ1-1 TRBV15 CATSKKGQTFSTEAFF TGTGCCACCAGCAAGAAGGGACAGACCTTTTCCACTGAAGCTTTCTTT
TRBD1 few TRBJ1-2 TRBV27 CASSSQGAYYGYTF TGTGCCAGCAGTTCACAGGGGGCGTACTATGGCTACACCTTC
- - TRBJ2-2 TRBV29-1 CSVDESETGTGELFF TGCAGCGTTGACGAGAGCGAGACAGGCACCGGGGAGCTGTTTTTT
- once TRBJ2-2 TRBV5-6 CASSPGTLLGGELFF TGTGCCAGCAGCCCCGGGACGTTACTCGGCGGGGAGCTGTTTTTT
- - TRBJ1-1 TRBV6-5 CASNILAGTEAFF TGTGCCAGCAATATACTTGCTGGCACTGAAGCTTTCTTT
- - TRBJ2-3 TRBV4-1 CASSWDGTDTQYF TGCGCCAGCAGTTGGGACGGGACAGATACGCAGTATTTT
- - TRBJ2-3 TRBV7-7 CASSLVTASTDTQYF TGTGCTAGCAGCTTAGTGACAGCTAGCACAGATACGCAGTATTTT
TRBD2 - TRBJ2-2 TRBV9 CASSALGLAKNTGELFF TGTGCCAGCAGCGCCTTGGGACTAGCGAAGAACACCGGGGAGCTGTTTTTT
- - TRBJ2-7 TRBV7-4 CATYYEQYF TGTGCCACCTACTACGAGCAGTACTTC
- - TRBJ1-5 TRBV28 CASSLSRGSNQPQHF TGTGCCAGCAGTTTAAGCCGGGGCAGCAATCAGCCCCAGCATTTT
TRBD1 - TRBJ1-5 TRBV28 CASSSPGTPQGYSNQPQHF TGTGCCAGCAGTTCACCCGGGACCCCACAGGGGTATAGCAATCAGCCCCAGCATTTT
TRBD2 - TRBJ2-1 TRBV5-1 CASTLSGGLHNEQFF TGCGCCAGCACCCTTAGCGGGGGGCTTCACAATGAGCAGTTCTTC
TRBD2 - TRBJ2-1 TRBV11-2 CASSLEAGGPREQFF TGTGCCAGCAGCTTAGAGGCGGGGGGGCCGAGGGAGCAGTTCTTC
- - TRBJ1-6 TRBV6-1 CASSEEVGGYSPLHF TGTGCCAGCAGTGAAGAGGTCGGGGGTTATTCACCCCTCCACTTT
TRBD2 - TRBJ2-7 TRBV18 CASSPGGGSSYEQYF TGTGCCAGCTCACCTGGCGGGGGGTCATCCTACGAGCAGTACTTC
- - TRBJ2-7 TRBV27 CASSLSGVLVSNEQYF TGTGCCAGCAGTTTATCCGGCGTTCTGGTATCCAACGAGCAGTACTTC